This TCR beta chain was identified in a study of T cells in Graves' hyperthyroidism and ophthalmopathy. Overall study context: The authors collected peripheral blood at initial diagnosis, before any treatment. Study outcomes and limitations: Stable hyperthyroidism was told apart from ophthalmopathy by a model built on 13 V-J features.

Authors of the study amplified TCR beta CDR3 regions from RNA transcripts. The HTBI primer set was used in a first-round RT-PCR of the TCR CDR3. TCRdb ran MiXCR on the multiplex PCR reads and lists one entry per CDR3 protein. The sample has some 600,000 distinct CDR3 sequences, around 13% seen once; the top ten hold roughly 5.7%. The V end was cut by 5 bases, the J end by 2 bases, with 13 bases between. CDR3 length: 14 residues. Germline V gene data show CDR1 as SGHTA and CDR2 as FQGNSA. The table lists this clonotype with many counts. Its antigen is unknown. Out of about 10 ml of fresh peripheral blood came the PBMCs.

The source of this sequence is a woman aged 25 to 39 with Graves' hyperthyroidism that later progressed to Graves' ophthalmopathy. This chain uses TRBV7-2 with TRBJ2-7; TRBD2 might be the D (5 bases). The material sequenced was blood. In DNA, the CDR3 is TGTGCCAGCAGCCCCCCTCCGGGAACCTACGAGCAGTACTTC. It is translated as CASSPPPGTYEQYF.